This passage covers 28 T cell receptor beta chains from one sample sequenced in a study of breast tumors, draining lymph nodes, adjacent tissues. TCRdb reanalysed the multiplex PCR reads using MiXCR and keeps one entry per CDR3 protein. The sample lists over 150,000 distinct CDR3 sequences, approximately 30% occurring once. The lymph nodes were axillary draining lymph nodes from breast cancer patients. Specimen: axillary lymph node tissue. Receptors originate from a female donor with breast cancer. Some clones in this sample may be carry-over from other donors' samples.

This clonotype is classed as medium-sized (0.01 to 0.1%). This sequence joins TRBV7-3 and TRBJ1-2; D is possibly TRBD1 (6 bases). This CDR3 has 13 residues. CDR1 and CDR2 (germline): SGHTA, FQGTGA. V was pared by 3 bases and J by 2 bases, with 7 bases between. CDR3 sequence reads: CASSFGQNYGYTF. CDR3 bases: TGTGCCAGCAGCTTTGGACAGAACTATGGCTACACCTTC.

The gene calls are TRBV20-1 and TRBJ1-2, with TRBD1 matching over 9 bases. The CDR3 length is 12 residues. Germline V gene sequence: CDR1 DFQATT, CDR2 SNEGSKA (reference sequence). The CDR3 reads CSTTGGSYGYTF. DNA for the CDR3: TGCAGCACGACAGGGGGAAGCTATGGCTACACCTTC.

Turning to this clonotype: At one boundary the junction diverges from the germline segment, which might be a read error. The CDR3 region has the DNA TGCAGTGCTAGAGTGATAGCGGGGAGCTCCTACGTGCAGTACTTC. Amino acid sequence: CSARVIAGSSYVQYF. The rearrangement links TRBV20-1 to TRBJ2-7; 8 bases line up with TRBD2. Germline CDR1 is DFQATT and CDR2 is SNEGSKA (reference sequence). This CDR3 has 15 residues.

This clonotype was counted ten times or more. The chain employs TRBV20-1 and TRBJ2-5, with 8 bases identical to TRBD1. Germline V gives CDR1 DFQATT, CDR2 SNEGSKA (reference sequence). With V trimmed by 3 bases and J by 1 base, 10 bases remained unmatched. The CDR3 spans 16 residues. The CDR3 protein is CSARTQMTGVQETQYF. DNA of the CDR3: TGCAGTGCTAGGACGCAAATGACAGGGGTCCAAGAGACCCAGTACTTC.

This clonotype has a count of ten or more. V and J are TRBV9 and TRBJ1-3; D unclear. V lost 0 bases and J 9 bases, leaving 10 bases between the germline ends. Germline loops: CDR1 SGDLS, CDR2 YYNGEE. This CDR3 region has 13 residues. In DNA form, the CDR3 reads TGTGCCAGCAGCGTAGAGGCGGGGAGCACCATATATTTT. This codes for CASSVEAGSTIYF.

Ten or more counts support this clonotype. The CDR3 bases are TGTGCCAGCAGCTGGGGGACTAGCGGGGTCTACAATGAGCAGTTCTTC. Translated, it gives CASSWGTSGVYNEQFF. The rearrangement uses TRBV5-4 and TRBJ2-1; TRBD2 matches 13 bases. CDR3 length: 16 residues. The V segment lost 3 bases and the J segment 3 bases; nucleotides outside the gene matches: 3. In germline, CDR1 is SGHNT, CDR2 YYREEE (reference sequence).

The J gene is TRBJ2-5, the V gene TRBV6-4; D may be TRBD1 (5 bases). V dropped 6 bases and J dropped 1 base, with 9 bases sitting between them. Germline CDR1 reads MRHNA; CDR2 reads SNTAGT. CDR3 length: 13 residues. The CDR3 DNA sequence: TGTGCCAGCAGGGCAGGGCTCCAAGAGACCCAGTACTTC. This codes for CASRAGLQETQYF.

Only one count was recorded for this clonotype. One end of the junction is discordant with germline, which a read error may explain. In DNA, the CDR3 is TGTGCTAGCAGTCGGACGGAGGTTGGAGAGACCCAGTACTTC. Amino acids: CASSRTEVGETQYF. The chain joins TRBV7-7 to TRBJ2-5; D possibly corresponds to TRBD2 (5 bases). This CDR3 has 14 residues. The germline CDR1 and CDR2 sequences are SSHAT and FNYEAQ (reference sequence).

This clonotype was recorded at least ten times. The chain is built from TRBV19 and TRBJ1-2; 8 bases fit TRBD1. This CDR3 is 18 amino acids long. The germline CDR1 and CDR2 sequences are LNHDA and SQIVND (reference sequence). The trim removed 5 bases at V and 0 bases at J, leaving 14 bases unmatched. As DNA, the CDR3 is TGTGCCAGTAGTGTCCGGACAGGGCACAATTTAGCTAACTATGGCTACACCTTC. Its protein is CASSVRTGHNLANYGYTF.

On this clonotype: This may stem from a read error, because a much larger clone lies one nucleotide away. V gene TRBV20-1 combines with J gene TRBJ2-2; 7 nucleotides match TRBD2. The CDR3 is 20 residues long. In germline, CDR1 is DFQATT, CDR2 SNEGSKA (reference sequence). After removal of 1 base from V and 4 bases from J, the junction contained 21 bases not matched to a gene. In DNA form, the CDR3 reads TGCAGTGCTAGAGGCGCGTGGACTGGCGGGAGAGGTCTTAGCACCGGGGAGCTGTTTTTT. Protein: CSARGAWTGGRGLSTGELFF.

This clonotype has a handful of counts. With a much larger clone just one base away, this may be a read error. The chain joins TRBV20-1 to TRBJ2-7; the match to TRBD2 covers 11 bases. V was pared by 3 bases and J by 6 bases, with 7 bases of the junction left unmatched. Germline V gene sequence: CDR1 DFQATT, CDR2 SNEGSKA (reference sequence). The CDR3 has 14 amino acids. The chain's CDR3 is CSARARLAGTEQYF. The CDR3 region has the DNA TGCAGTGCTAGGGCCCGACTAGCGGGAACCGAGCAGTACTTC.

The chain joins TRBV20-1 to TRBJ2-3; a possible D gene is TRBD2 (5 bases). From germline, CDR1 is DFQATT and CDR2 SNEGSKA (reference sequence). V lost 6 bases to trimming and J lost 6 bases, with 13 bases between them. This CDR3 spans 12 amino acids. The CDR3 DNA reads TGCAGTGCCGGTCGAGACTACGATACGCAGTATTTT. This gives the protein CSAGRDYDTQYF.

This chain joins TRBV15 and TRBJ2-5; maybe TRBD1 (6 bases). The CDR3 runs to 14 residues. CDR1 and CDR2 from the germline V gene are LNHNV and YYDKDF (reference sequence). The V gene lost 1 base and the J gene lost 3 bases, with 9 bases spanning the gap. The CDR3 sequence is CATSRGRTEETQYF. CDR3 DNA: TGTGCCACCAGCAGAGGCCGGACAGAAGAGACCCAGTACTTC.

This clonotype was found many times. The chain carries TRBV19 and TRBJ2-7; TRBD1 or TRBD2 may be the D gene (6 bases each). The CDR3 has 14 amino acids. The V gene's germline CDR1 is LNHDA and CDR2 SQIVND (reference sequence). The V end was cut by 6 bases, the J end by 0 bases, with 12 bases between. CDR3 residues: CASRETGASYEQYF. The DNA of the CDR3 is TGTGCCAGTAGGGAGACGGGGGCCTCCTACGAGCAGTACTTC.

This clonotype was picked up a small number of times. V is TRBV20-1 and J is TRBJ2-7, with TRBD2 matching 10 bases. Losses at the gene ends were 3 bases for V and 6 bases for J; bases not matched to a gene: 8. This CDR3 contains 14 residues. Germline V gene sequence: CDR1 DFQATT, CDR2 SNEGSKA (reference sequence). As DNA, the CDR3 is TGCAGTGCTAGTAGTCTAGCGGGGGCCTCCGAGCAGTACTTC. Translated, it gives CSASSLAGASEQYF.

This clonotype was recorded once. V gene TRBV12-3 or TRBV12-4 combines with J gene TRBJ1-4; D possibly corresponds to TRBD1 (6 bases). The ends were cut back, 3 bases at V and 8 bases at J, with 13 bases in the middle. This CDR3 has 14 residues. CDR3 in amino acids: CASSFSGVYEKLFF. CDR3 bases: TGTGCCAGCAGTTTCTCAGGGGTTTACGAAAAACTGTTTTTT.

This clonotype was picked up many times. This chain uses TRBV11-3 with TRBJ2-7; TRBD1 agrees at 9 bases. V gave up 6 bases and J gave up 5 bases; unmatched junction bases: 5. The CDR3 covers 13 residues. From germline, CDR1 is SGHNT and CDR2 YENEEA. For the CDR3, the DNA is TGTGCCAGCAGAGGGACAGGGAACAACGAGCAGTACTTC. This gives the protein CASRGTGNNEQYF.

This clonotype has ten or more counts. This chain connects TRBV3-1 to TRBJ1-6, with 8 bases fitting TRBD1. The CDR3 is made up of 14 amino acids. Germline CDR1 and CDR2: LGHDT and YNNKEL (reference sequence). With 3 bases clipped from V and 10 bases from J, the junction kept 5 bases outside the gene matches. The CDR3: CASSQGDRQSPLHF. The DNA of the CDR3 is TGTGCCAGCAGCCAGGGGGACAGGCAATCACCCCTCCACTTT.

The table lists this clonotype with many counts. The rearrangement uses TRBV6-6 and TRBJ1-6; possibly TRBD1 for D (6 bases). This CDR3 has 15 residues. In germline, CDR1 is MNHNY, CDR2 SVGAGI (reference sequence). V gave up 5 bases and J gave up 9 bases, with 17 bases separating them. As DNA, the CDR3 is TGTGCCAGCAGTCCGATACAGGGAAGTGGTTCACCCCTCCACTTT. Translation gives CASSPIQGSGSPLHF.

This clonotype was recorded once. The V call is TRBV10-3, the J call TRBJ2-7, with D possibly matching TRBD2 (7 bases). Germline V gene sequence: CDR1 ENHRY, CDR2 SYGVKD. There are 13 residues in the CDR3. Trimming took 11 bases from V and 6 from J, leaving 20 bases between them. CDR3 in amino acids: CAVRGGAWSEQYF. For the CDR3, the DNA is TGTGCCGTCCGTGGGGGGGCTTGGAGCGAGCAGTACTTC.

The CDR3 spells CASSVDNSGGAETQYF. The CDR3 coding sequence is TGTGCCAGCAGCGTAGATAATAGCGGGGGGGCAGAGACCCAGTACTTC. The rearrangement uses TRBV9 and TRBJ2-5, with 11 nucleotides matching TRBD2. The CDR3 has 16 amino acids. Germline CDR1 SGDLS, CDR2 YYNGEE. With V trimmed by 0 bases and J by 4 bases, 5 bases remained unmatched.

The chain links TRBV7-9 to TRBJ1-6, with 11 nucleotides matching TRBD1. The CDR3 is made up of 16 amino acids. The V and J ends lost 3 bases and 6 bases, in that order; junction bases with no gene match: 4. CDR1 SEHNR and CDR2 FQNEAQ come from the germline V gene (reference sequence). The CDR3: CASSFTGTGGNSPLHF. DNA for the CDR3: TGTGCCAGCAGCTTCACCGGGACAGGGGGTAATTCACCCCTCCACTTT.

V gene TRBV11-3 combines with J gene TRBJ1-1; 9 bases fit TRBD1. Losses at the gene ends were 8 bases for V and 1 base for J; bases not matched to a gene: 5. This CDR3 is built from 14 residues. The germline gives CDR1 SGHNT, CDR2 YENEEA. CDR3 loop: CASLDRGRNTEAFF. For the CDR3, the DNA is TGTGCCAGCCTTGACAGGGGGAGGAACACTGAAGCTTTCTTT.

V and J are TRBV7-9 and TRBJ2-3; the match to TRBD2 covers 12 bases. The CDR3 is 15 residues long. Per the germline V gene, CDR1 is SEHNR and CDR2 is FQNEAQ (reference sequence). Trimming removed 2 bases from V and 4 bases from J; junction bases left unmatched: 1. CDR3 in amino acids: CASSLRLAGADTQYF. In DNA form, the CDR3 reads TGTGCCAGCAGCTTACGACTAGCGGGGGCAGATACGCAGTATTTT.

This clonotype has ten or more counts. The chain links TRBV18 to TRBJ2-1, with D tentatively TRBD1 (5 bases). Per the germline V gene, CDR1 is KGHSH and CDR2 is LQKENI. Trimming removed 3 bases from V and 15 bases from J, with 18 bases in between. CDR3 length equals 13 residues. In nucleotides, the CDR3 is TGTGCCAGCTCACCCCCAAGGACACGATCCTCGTTCTTC. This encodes CASSPPRTRSSFF.

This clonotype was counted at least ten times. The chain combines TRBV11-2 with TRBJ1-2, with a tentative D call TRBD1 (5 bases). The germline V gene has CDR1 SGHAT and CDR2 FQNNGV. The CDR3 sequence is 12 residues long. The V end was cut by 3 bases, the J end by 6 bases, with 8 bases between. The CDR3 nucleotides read TGTGCCAGCAGCTTGAGCAGGGATGGCTACACCTTC. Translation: CASSLSRDGYTF.

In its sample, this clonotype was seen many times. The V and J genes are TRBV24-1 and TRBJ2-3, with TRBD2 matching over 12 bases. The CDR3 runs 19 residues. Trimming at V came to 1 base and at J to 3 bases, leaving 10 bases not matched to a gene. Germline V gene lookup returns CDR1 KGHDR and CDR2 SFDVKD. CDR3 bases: TGTGCCACCAGTGATTTCCCTTCGACTAGCGGGGGAGGAACAGATACGCAGTATTTT. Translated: CATSDFPSTSGGGTDTQYF.

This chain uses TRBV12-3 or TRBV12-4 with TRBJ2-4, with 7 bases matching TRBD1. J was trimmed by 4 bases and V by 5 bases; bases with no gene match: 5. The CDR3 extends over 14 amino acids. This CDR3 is CASSPPGQKNIQYF. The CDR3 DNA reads TGTGCCAGCAGTCCTCCGGGACAGAAAAACATTCAGTACTTC.